The 25 T cell receptor beta chains presented below share a single source sample, sequenced in a study of T cell repertoires in cytomegalovirus infection. TCRdb fed the reads into MiXCR, producing one record per CDR3 protein. The sample lists about 340,000 distinct CDR3 sequences, 29% occurring once. Antigens of these TCRs are unknown. The source was cultured PBMCs, collected from culture after CMV antigen stimulation. The receptors come from a human donor in good health (CMV status not recorded). Some clones in this sample may be carry-over from other donors' samples.

This sequence joins TRBV27 and TRBJ2-3, with TRBD2 identical over 8 bases. Trimming at V came to 4 bases and at J to 6 bases, leaving 15 bases not matched to a gene. Per the germline V gene, CDR1 is MNHEY and CDR2 is SMNVEV (reference sequence). The CDR3 is made up of 17 amino acids. Here the CDR3 DNA reads TGTGCCAGCAGTTCAATGGGACTAGTACGAACTATGGATACGCAGTATTTT. Amino acid sequence: CASSSMGLVRTMDTQYF.

The rearrangement uses TRBV9 and TRBJ1-1; D gene ambiguous. V gave up 4 bases and J gave up 3 bases, with 10 bases separating them. Germline loops: CDR1 SGDLS, CDR2 YYNGEE. This CDR3 comprises 13 residues. DNA of the CDR3: TGTGCCAGCAGCCCCCTCCTGGACACTGAAGCTTTCTTT. Encoded protein: CASSPLLDTEAFF.

This clonotype was counted many times. The chain couples TRBV6-5 to TRBJ1-1; a weak D match, TRBD1 (5 bases). The CDR3 is 15 residues long. Germline lookup yields CDR1 MNHEY and CDR2 SVGAGI. Trimming stripped 4 bases from V and 2 bases from J, with 14 bases between. CDR3 bases: TGTGCCAGCAGTTCTACCGGGACGGTAAACACTGAAGCTTTCTTT. Amino acid sequence: CASSSTGTVNTEAFF.

This clonotype occurred a few times. V and J are TRBV30 and TRBJ2-1; 7 bases line up with TRBD2. Germline lookup yields CDR1 GTSNPN and CDR2 SVGIG (reference sequence). The CDR3 loop spans 14 amino acids. The V gene end was trimmed by 0 bases and the J gene end by 9 bases; junction bases not matched to a gene: 8. DNA of the CDR3: TGTGCCTGGAGTGTAAGTAGCGGGCCCGGTGAGCAGTTCTTC. Encoded protein: CAWSVSSGPGEQFF.

The chain combines TRBV30 with TRBJ2-1; 7 bases are a match to TRBD1. Germline V gene sequence: CDR1 GTSNPN, CDR2 SVGIG (reference sequence). Trimming took 2 bases from V and 6 from J; bases not matched to a gene: 13. This CDR3 region has 16 residues. The CDR3 nucleotides are TGTGCCTGGAGTCCCCACCCTAGGGGGCTGGCCAATGAGCAGTTCTTC. Amino acid sequence: CAWSPHPRGLANEQFF.

This clonotype occurred a few times. V usage is TRBV19 and J usage is TRBJ1-2, with D perhaps TRBD1 (5 bases). Germline V lookup: CDR1 LNHDA, CDR2 SQIVND (reference sequence). CDR3 length: 16 residues. Trimming took 3 bases from V and 5 from J, leaving 19 bases between them. The CDR3 DNA follows: TGTGCCAGTAGTATTGCAATCCGCAGGGACGATTATGGCTACACCTTC. It translates to CASSIAIRRDDYGYTF.

A word on this clonotype: Because the CDR3's place on the DNA is in doubt, the DNA is left out and the CDR3 is given as listed by TCRdb. The chain employs TRBV12-3 or TRBV12-4 and TRBJ1-1; the tabulated D call, TRBD1, remains unverified against the DNA. Inclusive of both ends, the CDR3 amounts to 12 amino acids. The CDR3 sequence is CASSLEVGGGIF.

This clonotype was counted between two and nine times. The rearrangement joins TRBV2 to TRBJ1-4; no clear D gene. The CDR3 length is 11 residues. V lost 2 bases and J lost 8, with 3 bases in between. Germline lookup yields CDR1 SNHLY and CDR2 FYNNEI. CDR3 amino acids: CASSEREKLFF. In DNA form, the CDR3 reads TGTGCCAGCAGTGAACGAGAAAAACTGTTTTTT.

V is TRBV6-1 and J is TRBJ2-2; unclear D gene. Trimming removed 4 bases from V and 0 bases from J, with 9 bases in between. Germline V gene sequence: CDR1 MNHNS, CDR2 SASEGT. The CDR3 has 15 residues. CDR3 amino acids: CASSVGSANTGELFF. CDR3 DNA sequence: TGTGCCAGCAGTGTTGGGTCGGCGAACACCGGGGAGCTGTTTTTT.

The rearrangement links TRBV6-2 or TRBV6-3 to TRBJ1-5, with D uncertain. Germline CDR1 reads MNHEY; CDR2 reads SVGEGT. This CDR3 region has 15 residues. V lost 6 bases to trimming and J lost 6 bases, with 18 bases between them. The CDR3 loop is CASRAVAAGIQPQHF. The CDR3 DNA is TGTGCCAGCAGGGCAGTTGCGGCCGGTATTCAGCCCCAGCATTTT.

The V and J genes are TRBV12-3 or TRBV12-4 and TRBJ2-2; no definite D call. Trimming took 2 bases from V and 5 from J, leaving 6 bases between them. The CDR3 has 13 residues. The CDR3 spells CASSLPHTGELFF. CDR3 in DNA: TGTGCCAGCAGTTTACCCCATACCGGGGAGCTGTTTTTT.

In its sample, this clonotype was seen many times. V usage is TRBV7-2 and J usage is TRBJ2-1; 7 nucleotides agree with TRBD2. The germline gives CDR1 SGHTA, CDR2 FQGNSA. V lost 5 bases, J lost 4 bases, and 11 bases stayed unmatched. The CDR3 runs 16 residues. Here the CDR3 reads CASSPRLTSAYNEQFF. Here the CDR3 DNA reads TGTGCCAGCAGCCCCCGCTTAACTAGCGCTTACAATGAGCAGTTCTTC.

The rearrangement links TRBV28 to TRBJ1-4; D perhaps matches TRBD1 (6 bases). V was clipped by 8 bases and J by 6 bases, with 16 bases between them. Germline V gene sequence: CDR1 MDHEN, CDR2 SYDVKM. The CDR3 covers 14 residues. The CDR3 DNA reads as TGTGCCAGCGCAACCCCGGGGGCGGATGAAAAACTGTTTTTT. Translating it yields CASATPGADEKLFF.

This clonotype was detected a few times. The rearrangement joins TRBV6-1 to TRBJ2-3; TRBD2 matches at 8 bases. Trimming took 0 bases from V and 1 from J; bases not matched to a gene: 3. The CDR3 is 16 amino acids. Germline V gene data show CDR1 as MNHNS and CDR2 as SASEGT. CDR3 sequence: CASSEATSGRTDTQYF. For the CDR3, the DNA is TGTGCCAGCAGTGAAGCTACTAGCGGACGCACAGATACGCAGTATTTT.

There are a few counts of this clonotype. This rearrangement joins TRBV19 to TRBJ1-5; D unresolved. From germline, CDR1 is LNHDA and CDR2 SQIVND (reference sequence). This CDR3 is built from 13 residues. Trimming pared 1 base from V and 7 bases from J, leaving 8 bases between. CDR3 amino acids: CASSIAKGQPQHF. CDR3 bases: TGTGCCAGTAGTATAGCAAAAGGACAGCCCCAGCATTTT.

This clonotype showed up many times. The chain couples TRBV7-8 to TRBJ2-7, with 10 bases fitting TRBD2. V was pared by 3 bases and J by 2 bases, with 16 bases of the junction left unmatched. This CDR3 is 19 amino acids long. CDR1 is SGHVS, CDR2 FQNEAQ, per germline. In DNA form, the CDR3 reads TGTGCCAGCAGCTTCGTTTCACTAGCGGGATCTCGCGCCCCCTACGAGCAGTACTTC. It codes for CASSFVSLAGSRAPYEQYF.

The chain combines TRBV19 with TRBJ1-1; 9 nucleotides match TRBD1. Germline CDR1 is LNHDA and CDR2 is SQIVND (reference sequence). V dropped 6 bases and J dropped 3; count of bases not matched to a gene: 8. The CDR3 is 15 amino acids. CDR3 sequence: CASSPQGAVDTEAFF. The CDR3 DNA sequence: TGTGCCAGTAGCCCACAGGGGGCGGTGGACACTGAAGCTTTCTTT.

The chain uses TRBV9 and TRBJ1-4; no clear D. The CDR3 consists of 15 residues. The V end was cut by 7 bases, the J end by 2 bases, with 15 bases between. CDR1 is SGDLS, CDR2 YYNGEE, per germline. Written as DNA, the CDR3 is TGTGCCAGCCAACCGGGGTCCGGGACTAATGAAAAACTGTTTTTT. It specifies CASQPGSGTNEKLFF.

The sample holds many counts of this clonotype. V is TRBV7-3 and J is TRBJ2-3; D is possibly TRBD2 (5 bases). The V gene lost 3 bases and the J gene lost 7 bases, with 11 bases spanning the gap. Looked up from germline, CDR1 is SGHTA and CDR2 is FQGTGA. The CDR3 extends over 13 amino acids. Here the CDR3 DNA reads TGTGCCAGCAGCTTGGGAGTTGCTAATACGCAGTATTTT. This translates into CASSLGVANTQYF.

This chain links TRBV6-5 with TRBJ2-2; TRBD1 matches 10 bases. Germline assignment: CDR1 MNHEY and CDR2 SVGAGI. This CDR3 contains 16 residues. The V and J ends lost 6 bases and 0 bases, in that order; junction bases with no gene match: 4. The CDR3: CASSLGTGANTGELFF. Written as DNA, the CDR3 is TGTGCCAGCAGCCTGGGGACAGGGGCGAACACCGGGGAGCTGTTTTTT.

This clonotype was found a few times. The chain employs TRBV11-2 and TRBJ2-7, with 11 bases aligning to TRBD2. The CDR3 length is 15 residues. Per the germline V gene, CDR1 is SGHAT and CDR2 is FQNNGV. V shed 5 bases and J 9 bases; nucleotides not matched to a gene: 12. CDR3 sequence: CASSQRLAGSGAQYF. The CDR3 DNA is TGTGCCAGCAGCCAAAGACTAGCGGGGTCTGGGGCGCAGTACTTC. Full variable domain (outside the CDR3, taken from reference TRBV11-2 and TRBJ2-7): EAGVAQSPRYKIIEKRQSVAFWCNPISGHATLYWYQQILGQGPKLLIQFQNNGVVDDSQLPKDRFSAERLKGVDSTLKIQPAKLEDSAVYLCASSQRLAGSGAQYFGPGTRLTVT.

This clonotype was observed at least ten times. The J gene is TRBJ1-1, the V gene TRBV7-2, with TRBD1 matching over 7 bases. Germline CDR1 and CDR2: SGHTA and FQGNSA. This CDR3 contains 14 residues. The junction had 6 bases not matched to a gene; V was cut back by 7 bases and J by 1 base. In nucleotides, the CDR3 is TGTGCCAGCAAATTGACAGGGAAGAACACTGAAGCTTTCTTT. Encoded protein: CASKLTGKNTEAFF. Supplemented by reference TRBV7-2 and TRBJ1-1, the full variable domain reads GAGVSQSPSNKVTEKGKDVELRCDPISGHTALYWYRQSLGQGLEFLIYFQGNSAPDKSGLPSDRFSAERTGGSVSTLTIQRTQQEDSAVYLCASKLTGKNTEAFFGQGTRLTVV.

The genes are TRBV19 and TRBJ1-1, with D perhaps TRBD1 (6 bases). The ends were cut back, 7 bases at V and 8 bases at J, with 17 bases in the middle. The CDR3 is 13 residues long. Germline V CDR1 and CDR2: LNHDA, SQIVND (reference sequence). This CDR3 is CASNPRGALEAFF. CDR3 coding DNA: TGTGCCAGTAATCCAAGGGGGGCCCTAGAAGCTTTCTTT.

This sequence joins TRBV7-2 and TRBJ2-7, with 7 bases that match TRBD2. CDR1 and CDR2 (germline): SGHTA, FQGNSA. V lost 5 bases, J lost 4 bases, and 11 bases stayed unmatched. This CDR3 spans 15 amino acids. The CDR3 region is CASSPRGAGPYEQYF. The CDR3, as DNA: TGTGCCAGCAGCCCCCGGGGAGCGGGACCTTACGAGCAGTACTTC.

On this clonotype itself: Relative to the germline gene, one junction end is altered; a read error may explain this. The V gene is TRBV5-1, the J gene TRBJ2-7; the D gene is possibly TRBD1 (6 bases). This CDR3 region has 16 residues. Germline loops: CDR1 SGHRS, CDR2 YFSETQ. The CDR3 sequence is CPSSLGQRGGVYEQYF. In DNA, the CDR3 is TGCCCCAGCAGCTTGGGTCAGCGAGGGGGAGTCTACGAGCAGTACTTC.